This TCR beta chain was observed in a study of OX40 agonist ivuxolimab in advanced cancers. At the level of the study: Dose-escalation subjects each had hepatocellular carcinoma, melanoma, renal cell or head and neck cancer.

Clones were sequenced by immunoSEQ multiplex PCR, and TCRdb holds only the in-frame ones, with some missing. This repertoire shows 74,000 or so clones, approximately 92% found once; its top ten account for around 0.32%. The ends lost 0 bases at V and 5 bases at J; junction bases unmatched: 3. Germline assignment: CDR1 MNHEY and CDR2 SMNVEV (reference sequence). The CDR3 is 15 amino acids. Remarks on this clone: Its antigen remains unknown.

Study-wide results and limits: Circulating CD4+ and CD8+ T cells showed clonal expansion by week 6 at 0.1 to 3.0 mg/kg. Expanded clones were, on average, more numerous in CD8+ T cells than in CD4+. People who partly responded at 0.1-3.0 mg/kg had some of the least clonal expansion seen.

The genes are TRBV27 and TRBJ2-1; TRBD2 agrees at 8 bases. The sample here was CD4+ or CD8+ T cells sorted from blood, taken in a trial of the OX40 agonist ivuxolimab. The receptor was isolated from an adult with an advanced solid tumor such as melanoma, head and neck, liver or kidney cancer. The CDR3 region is CASSLSGLVHNEQFF. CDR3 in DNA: TGTGCCAGCAGTTTATCGGGACTAGTCCACAATGAGCAGTTCTTC.